This note documents a single TCR beta chain sequence. What it recognizes is unknown. The entry originates in a study of blood T cells in healthy people across ages. Study findings and constraints: The study could not conclusively compare naive and antigen-experienced cells, given its unsorted PBMCs. Among long-lived donors, naive CD4+ cells were more numerous and diversity higher than in aged donors.

Germline loops: CDR1 ENHRY, CDR2 SYGVKD. CDR3 length: 14 amino acids. The V and J ends lost 6 bases and 8 bases, in that order; junction bases with no gene match: 10. Together with a sample-barcoded 5' primer, a J-beta primer mix was included in a second PCR lasting roughly 7 to 11 cycles. TCRdb re-derived calls from the 5' RACE reads in MiXCR, one entry per CDR3 protein. The sample consists of about a million distinct CDR3 sequences, 51% of them appearing once. Per sample, extraction of total RNA gave at least 5.5 micrograms in every case. The source of this sequence is a woman aged 55-69 years in good health. The chain joins TRBV10-3 to TRBJ2-1; the match to TRBD1 covers 7 bases. The sequencing input was blood. The CDR3 here is CAIRLTGSVDEQFF. CDR3 coding DNA: TGTGCCATCAGGCTGACAGGGTCCGTGGATGAGCAGTTCTTC.